This TCR beta chain emerged from a study of lung T cells in sarcoidosis with Löfgren's syndrome. Concerning this clonotype itself: Its antigen is undetermined. One end of the junction does not line up with germline, which may come from a read error.

Study outcomes and limitations: These T cells were suggested, not shown, to recognize a putative antigen. Shared TRAV12-1 and TRBV2 CDR3 motifs across Löfgren's syndrome patients reportedly suggested public CD4+ TCRs.

TCRdb ran MiXCR on the reads and lists one entry per CDR3 protein. The sample shows tens of thousands of distinct CDR3 sequences, 21% of them seen only once. The CDR3 extends over 15 amino acids. CDR1 is LNHDA and CDR2 is SQIVND in the germline V gene (reference sequence). The sequenced sample was CD4+ T cells from PBMCs. J is TRBJ2-1 and V is TRBV19, with 9 bases fitting TRBD1. The TCR comes from a human donor with sarcoidosis (Löfgren's syndrome or another form), or a control subject (not recorded which). The chain's CDR3 is CASSISDRGNNEQLF. CDR3 bases: TGTGCCAGTAGTATTTCGGACAGGGGTAACAATGAGCAGCTCTTC.